The following is a T cell receptor beta chain sequence with its context. This clonotype showed up just once. Its recognized antigen is unknown. Within one base of it there is no much larger clone, and no base qualities were kept. Just one read gives weak support. TCR cDNA was synthesized by 5'RACE template switching, which introduced a universal primer site and unique molecular identifiers. Priming of cDNA synthesis was performed from both the TCR alpha and TCR beta constant segments. Libraries were amplified in two PCR steps, with sample barcodes and sequencing adapters added in the second step. Libraries were sequenced on Illumina HiSeq 2500 (2x100 bp) or NovaSeq (2x150 bp). The study's own analysis went as follows. Reads were demultiplexed and collapsed into UMI consensus sequences with MIGEC, and V(D)J alignment was performed with MiXCR. Vaccine-responding clonotypes were defined with edgeR using replicate PBMC samples, requiring FDR below 0.01 and a log2 fold change above 5 up to day 15. Bulk clonotypes were assigned CD4 or CD8 identity according to which sequenced CD4 or CD8 repertoire held them at higher abundance. TCRdb handled the public reads itself, with Q25 trimming in fastp and clone calling in MiXCR, and kept productive beta chains. CDR3 protein sequences are deduplicated, and each keeps its most common genes and DNA. For this entry, the V and J calls and clone size follow TCRdb and not the study's own pipeline. The sample profile shows hundreds of thousands of distinct CDR3 sequences; around a sixth of them were found once. Of the sample, roughly 17% falls within the top ten clones.

The sample is drawn from a study of T cells after yellow fever vaccination (dated by TCRdb to the late 2010s). A note on the overall study: The SMART-Seq v4 Ultra Low Input RNA kit was used to prepare libraries from fractions with low cell numbers. Bulk TCR alpha and beta repertoires were sequenced longitudinally to track T-cell clones before and after primary and booster YFV17D yellow fever vaccination. The cohort comprised two healthy male donors, one aged 18 to 30 and one aged 30 to 40 years. Blood was collected at multiple timepoints before and after primary and secondary immunization, and bulk PBMC replicates and cell subsets were isolated.

Interpreted using the paper, the treatment or condition label stands for: live attenuated yellow fever vaccine strain. At every blood-draw timepoint, two biological replicates of bulk PBMCs were collected. PBMCs were isolated from peripheral blood using a standard Ficoll-Paque protocol. RNA was extracted with TriZol from bulk PBMCs, CD4 and CD8 fractions, and dextramer-positive and dextramer-negative fractions. From the cysteine up to the phenylalanine, the CDR3 has a length of 16 residues. Only CDR3 DNA is held: 48 bases, read in frame from base 1. As encoded in the germline V gene, CDR1 is KGHSH while CDR2 is LQKENI. Germline trimming: 2 bases from V, 0 bases from J; junction bases outside gene matches: 4. The paper's findings and limits, for the study overall: Most clones expanded after primary vaccination were re-detected after the booster (approximately 95% of CD4 and around 88% of CD8), suggesting broad memory maintenance. A small share of clonotypes was detected in both CD4 and CD8 compartments, with the overlap likely arising from convergent recombination. The secondary T-cell response was found to be weaker but faster than the primary response, with a peak reached on day 5 rather than on day 15. Because abundant contaminating clonotypes from the bulk population could be contained in FACS-sorted repertoires, computational filtering was required. Because only a couple of donors were included in the study, the extent to which the findings can be generalized is limited.

Sample: PBMCs, taken 5 days after the first yellow fever vaccination. The sequence came from a man younger than 35 who received the YFV17D yellow fever vaccine. The chain couples TRBV18 to TRBJ1-3; 7 of the junction bases match TRBD1. In nucleotides, the sequence is TGTGCCAGCTCACCAAGGACAGGCTCCTCTGGAAACACCATATATTTT. Its translation is CASSPRTGSSGNTIYF.